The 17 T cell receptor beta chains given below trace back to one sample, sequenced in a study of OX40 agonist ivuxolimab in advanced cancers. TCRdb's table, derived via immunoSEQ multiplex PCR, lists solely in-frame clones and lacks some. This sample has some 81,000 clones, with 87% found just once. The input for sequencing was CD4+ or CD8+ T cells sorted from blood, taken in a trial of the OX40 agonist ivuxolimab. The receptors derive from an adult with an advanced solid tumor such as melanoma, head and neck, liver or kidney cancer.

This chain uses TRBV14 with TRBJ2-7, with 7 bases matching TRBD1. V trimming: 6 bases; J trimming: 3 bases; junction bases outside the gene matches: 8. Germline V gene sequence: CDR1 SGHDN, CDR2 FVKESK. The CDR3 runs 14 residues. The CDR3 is CASSRQGPFYEQYF. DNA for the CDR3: TGTGCCAGCAGTCGACAGGGACCTTTCTACGAGCAGTACTTC.

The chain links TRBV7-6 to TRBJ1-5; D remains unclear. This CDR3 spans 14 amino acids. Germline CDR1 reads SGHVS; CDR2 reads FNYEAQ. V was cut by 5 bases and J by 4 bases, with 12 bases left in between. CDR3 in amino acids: CASSLSGINQPQHF. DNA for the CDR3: TGTGCCAGCAGCCTAAGTGGGATTAATCAGCCCCAGCATTTT.

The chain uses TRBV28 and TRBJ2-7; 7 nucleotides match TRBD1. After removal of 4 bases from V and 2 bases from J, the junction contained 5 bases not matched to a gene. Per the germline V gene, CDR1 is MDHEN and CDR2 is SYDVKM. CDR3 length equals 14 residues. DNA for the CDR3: TGTGCCAGCAGTTGGGACAGCGGTCCCTACGAGCAGTACTTC. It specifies CASSWDSGPYEQYF. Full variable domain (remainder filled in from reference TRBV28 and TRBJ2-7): DVKVTQSSRYLVKRTGEKVFLECVQDMDHENMFWYRQDPGLGLRLIYFSYDVKMKEKGDIPEGYSVSREKKERFSLILESASTNQTSMYLCASSWDSGPYEQYFGPGTRLTVT.

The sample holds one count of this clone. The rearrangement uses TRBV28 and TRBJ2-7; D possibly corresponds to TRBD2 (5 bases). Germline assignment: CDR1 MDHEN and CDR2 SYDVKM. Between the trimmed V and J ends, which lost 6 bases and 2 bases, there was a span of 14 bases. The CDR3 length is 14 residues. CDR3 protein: CASSRAGVPYEQYF. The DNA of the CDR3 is TGTGCCAGCAGCCGCGCCGGGGTCCCCTACGAGCAGTACTTC.

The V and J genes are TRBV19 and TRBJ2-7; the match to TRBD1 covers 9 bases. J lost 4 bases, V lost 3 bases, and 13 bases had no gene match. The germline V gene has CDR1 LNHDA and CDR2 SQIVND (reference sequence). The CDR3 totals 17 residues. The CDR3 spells CASSMRINRGRVYEQYF. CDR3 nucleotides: TGTGCCAGTAGTATGCGCATCAACAGGGGGCGCGTGTACGAGCAGTACTTC.

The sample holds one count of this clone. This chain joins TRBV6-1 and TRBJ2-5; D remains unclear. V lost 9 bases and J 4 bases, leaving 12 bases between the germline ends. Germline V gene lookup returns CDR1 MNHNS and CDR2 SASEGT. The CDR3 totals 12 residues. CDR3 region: CASVENGETQYF. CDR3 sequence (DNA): TGTGCCAGTGTGGAGAACGGAGAGACCCAGTACTTC.

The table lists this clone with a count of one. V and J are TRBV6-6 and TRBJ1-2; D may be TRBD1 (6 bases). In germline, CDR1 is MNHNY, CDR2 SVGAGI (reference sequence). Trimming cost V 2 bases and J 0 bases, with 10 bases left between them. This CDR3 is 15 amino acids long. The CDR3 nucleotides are TGTGCCAGCAGTTACACAGGGACCGCTAACTATGGCTACACCTTC. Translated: CASSYTGTANYGYTF.

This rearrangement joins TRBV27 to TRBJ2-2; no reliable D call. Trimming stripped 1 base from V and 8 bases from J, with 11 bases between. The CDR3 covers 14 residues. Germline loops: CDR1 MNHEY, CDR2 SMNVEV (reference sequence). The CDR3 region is CASSLYLTIGELFF. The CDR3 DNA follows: TGTGCCAGCAGTTTATACCTCACCATAGGGGAGCTGTTTTTT.

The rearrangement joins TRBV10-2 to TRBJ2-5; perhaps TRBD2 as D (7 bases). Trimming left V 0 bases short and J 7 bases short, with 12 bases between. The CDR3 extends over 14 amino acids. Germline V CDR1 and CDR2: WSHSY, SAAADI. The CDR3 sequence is CASSESAGAGTQYF. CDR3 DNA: TGCGCCAGCAGTGAGTCCGCGGGGGCAGGGACCCAGTACTTC.

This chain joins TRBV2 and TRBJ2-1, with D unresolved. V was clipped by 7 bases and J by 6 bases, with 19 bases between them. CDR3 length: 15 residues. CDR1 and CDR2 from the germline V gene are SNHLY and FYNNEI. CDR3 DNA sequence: TGTGCCAGCACCCAAGAAGTGGCTGTGGGCAATGAGCAGTTCTTC. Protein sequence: CASTQEVAVGNEQFF.

This chain's CDR3 is CASSGSSASTDTQYF. CDR3 DNA: TGTGCCAGCAGTGGGTCTAGCGCTAGCACAGATACGCAGTATTTT. V and J are TRBV2 and TRBJ2-3; D may be TRBD2 (6 bases). The V and J ends lost 4 bases and 0 bases respectively, with 11 bases between them. The CDR3 consists of 15 residues. CDR1 SNHLY and CDR2 FYNNEI come from the germline V gene.

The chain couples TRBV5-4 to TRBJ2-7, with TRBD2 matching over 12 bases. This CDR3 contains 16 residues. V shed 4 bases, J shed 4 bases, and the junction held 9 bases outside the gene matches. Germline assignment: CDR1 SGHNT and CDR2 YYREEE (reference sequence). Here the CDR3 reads CASSLRASGGGYEQYF. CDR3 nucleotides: TGTGCCAGCAGCCTCAGGGCTAGCGGGGGGGGGTACGAGCAGTACTTC. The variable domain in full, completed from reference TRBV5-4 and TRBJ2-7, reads ETGVTQSPTHLIKTRGQQVTLRCSSQSGHNTVSWYQQALGQGPQFIFQYYREEENGRGNFPPRFSGLQFPNYSSELNVNALELDDSALYLCASSLRASGGGYEQYFGPGTRLTVT.

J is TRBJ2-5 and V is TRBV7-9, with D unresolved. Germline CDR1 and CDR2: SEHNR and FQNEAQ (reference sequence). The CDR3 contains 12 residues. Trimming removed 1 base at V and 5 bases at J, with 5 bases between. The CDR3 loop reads CASSLVLETQYF. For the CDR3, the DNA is TGTGCCAGCAGCTTAGTCTTGGAGACCCAGTACTTC.

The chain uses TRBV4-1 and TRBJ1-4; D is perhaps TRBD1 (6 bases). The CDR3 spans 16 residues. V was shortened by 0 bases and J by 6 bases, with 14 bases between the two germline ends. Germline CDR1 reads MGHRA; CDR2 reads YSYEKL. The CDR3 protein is CASSQDKSGGDEKLFF. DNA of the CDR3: TGCGCCAGCAGCCAAGATAAATCCGGGGGCGATGAAAAACTGTTTTTT.

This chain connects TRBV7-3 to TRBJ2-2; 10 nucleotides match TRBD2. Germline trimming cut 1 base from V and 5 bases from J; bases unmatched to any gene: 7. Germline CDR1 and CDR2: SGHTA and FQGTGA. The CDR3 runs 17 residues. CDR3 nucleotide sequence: TGTGCCAGCAGCTTAAATCCCAGCGGGAGGGTGACCGGGGAGCTGTTTTTT. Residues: CASSLNPSGRVTGELFF.

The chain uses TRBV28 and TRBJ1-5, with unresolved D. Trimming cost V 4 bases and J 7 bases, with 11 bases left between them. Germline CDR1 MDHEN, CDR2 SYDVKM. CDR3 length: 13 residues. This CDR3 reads CASSSRHSQPQHF. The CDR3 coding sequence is TGTGCCAGCAGTTCTAGGCACAGCCAGCCCCAGCATTTT.

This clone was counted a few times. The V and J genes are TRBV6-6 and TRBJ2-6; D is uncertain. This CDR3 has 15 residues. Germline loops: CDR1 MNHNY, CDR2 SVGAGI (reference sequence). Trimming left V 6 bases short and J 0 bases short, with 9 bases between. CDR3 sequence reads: CASRPKSSGANVLTF. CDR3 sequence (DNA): TGTGCCAGCAGACCAAAAAGCTCTGGGGCCAACGTCCTGACTTTC.